Listed below are T cell receptor beta chains from one sample, sequenced in a study of response to subunit inactivated influenza vaccine. In TCRdb, the RT-PCR reads were re-called with MiXCR into one record per CDR3 protein. The sample has about 650,000 distinct CDR3 sequences, more than 15% seen once. Source: PBMCs from blood, taken about 12 days after vaccination. The origin of the receptors is a man aged 50-60 years who received an inactivated influenza vaccine. Both conserved end residues are part of each CDR3. Each record gives: clone size, D gene, V gene, J gene, CDR3 DNA, CDR3 protein. D genes are given only for firm matches. Clone size is shown for a subset of rows, as once, few, many or a class of expanded clone.

clone_size: .; d_call: .; v_call: TRBV5-5; j_call: TRBJ2-5; cdr3_nt: TGTGCCAGCAGCTTGTTGAGGGCGCGGGAGACCCAGTACTTC; cdr3_aa: CASSLLRARETQYF
clone_size: .; d_call: TRBD2; v_call: TRBV7-8; j_call: TRBJ2-3; cdr3_nt: TGTGCCAGCAGGCAACTAGCGGGCCTAACTCCTAGCACAGATACGCAGTATTTT; cdr3_aa: CASRQLAGLTPSTDTQYF
clone_size: .; d_call: .; v_call: TRBV18; j_call: TRBJ1-2; cdr3_nt: TGTGCCAGCTCTGAAGGACAGAGAAACTATGGCTACACCTTC; cdr3_aa: CASSEGQRNYGYTF
clone_size: few; d_call: .; v_call: TRBV29-1; j_call: TRBJ1-2; cdr3_nt: TGCAGCGTTGGGCGGGGTCTGGACTATGGCTACACCTTC; cdr3_aa: CSVGRGLDYGYTF
clone_size: .; d_call: .; v_call: TRBV4-3; j_call: TRBJ2-1; cdr3_nt: TGCGCCAGCAGCCAGGATCCGGGACGTCGGGAGCAGTTCTTC; cdr3_aa: CASSQDPGRREQFF
clone_size: few; d_call: .; v_call: TRBV10-3; j_call: TRBJ2-7; cdr3_nt: TGTGCCATCAGTGAAGGTAGTGACTACGAGCAGTACTTC; cdr3_aa: CAISEGSDYEQYF
clone_size: few; d_call: .; v_call: TRBV20-1; j_call: TRBJ1-1; cdr3_nt: TGCAGTGCTAGATTAGGGTACACTGAAGCTTTCTTT; cdr3_aa: CSARLGYTEAFF
clone_size: .; d_call: .; v_call: TRBV7-2; j_call: TRBJ1-4; cdr3_nt: TGTGCCAGCAGCTTAGCGGCGTCAGAAAAACTGTTTTTT; cdr3_aa: CASSLAASEKLFF
clone_size: .; d_call: TRBD2; v_call: TRBV4-3; j_call: TRBJ2-1; cdr3_nt: TGCGCCAGCAGCCAACAATTAGCGGGGAAGTACAATGAGCAGTTCTTC; cdr3_aa: CASSQQLAGKYNEQFF
clone_size: .; d_call: .; v_call: TRBV27; j_call: TRBJ2-1; cdr3_nt: TGTGCCAGCAAGGCAGGGAGTTCCTACAATGAGCAGTTCTTC; cdr3_aa: CASKAGSSYNEQFF